A single sample is the source of the 20 T cell receptor beta chains below, sequenced in a study of cytotoxic CD8 clonotypes in ibrutinib-treated CLL. The assay was immunoSEQ multiplex PCR, and TCRdb's table has in-frame clones only and misses some. The sample carries tens of thousands of clones, less than 90% recorded once. The sample consisted of PBMCs, taken after 24 months of ibrutinib treatment. The receptors come from a human donor with chronic lymphocytic leukemia.

This chain links TRBV2 with TRBJ2-1, with TRBD2 matching over 11 bases. V trimming: 6 bases; J trimming: 14 bases; junction bases outside the gene matches: 12. Germline V gives CDR1 SNHLY, CDR2 FYNNEI. This CDR3 has 14 residues. The CDR3 bases are TGTGCCAGCAGCCTAGCGGGAGGCGTACCCAATAAGTTCTTC. As protein: CASSLAGGVPNKFF.

This chain connects TRBV7-2 to TRBJ2-7; 7 positions match TRBD2. The CDR3 sequence is 13 residues long. V lost 0 bases and J lost 7; bases outside the gene matches: 3. CDR1 is SGHTA and CDR2 is FQGNSA in the germline V gene. In DNA form, the CDR3 reads TGTGCCAGCAGCTTAGCCGGGAGGAGGGAGCAGTACTTC. It encodes CASSLAGRREQYF.

The rearrangement links TRBV19 to TRBJ2-6; perhaps TRBD2 as D (6 bases). Per germline, CDR1 LNHDA and CDR2 SQIVND (reference sequence). V lost 4 bases and J lost 4, with 11 bases in between. The CDR3 sequence is 15 residues long. As DNA, the CDR3 is TGTGCCAGTAGTAGAGCGGGCGGAGGGGCCAACGTCCTGACTTTC. This codes for CASSRAGGGANVLTF. Using reference TRBV19 and TRBJ2-6 for the parts outside the CDR3, the full variable domain is DGGITQSPKYLFRKEGQNVTLSCEQNLNHDAMYWYRQDPGQGLRLIYYSQIVNDFQKGDIAEGYSVSREKKESFPLTVTSAQKNPTAFYLCASSRAGGGANVLTFGAGSRLTVL.

The chain has TRBV7-2 and TRBJ1-4; D is perhaps TRBD1 (6 bases). This CDR3 spans 14 amino acids. Trimming removed 5 bases at V and 5 bases at J, with 12 bases between. The germline V gene has CDR1 SGHTA and CDR2 FQGNSA. The CDR3 DNA follows: TGTGCCAGCAGCCCAGGGACATCGAATGAAAAACTGTTTTTT. Protein product: CASSPGTSNEKLFF.

V and J are TRBV27 and TRBJ1-5, with no clear D. CDR3 length: 14 amino acids. Trimming took off 0 bases at V and 4 bases at J, with 7 bases between the two ends. From germline, CDR1 is MNHEY and CDR2 SMNVEV (reference sequence). Here the CDR3 reads CASSLSGMNQPQHF. As DNA, the CDR3 is TGTGCCAGCAGTTTATCGGGGATGAATCAGCCCCAGCATTTT.

The V gene is TRBV7-2, the J gene TRBJ2-3, with D possibly matching TRBD2 (5 bases). The CDR3 length is 14 residues. Germline CDR1 SGHTA, CDR2 FQGNSA. The ends were cut back, 5 bases at V and 6 bases at J, with 15 bases in the middle. The CDR3 DNA follows: TGTGCCAGCAGCCGAGGGTCTAGGGTCGATACGCAGTATTTT. Translated, it gives CASSRGSRVDTQYF.

This chain connects TRBV7-9 to TRBJ2-1; tentative D call: TRBD2 (7 bases). V was clipped by 5 bases and J by 8 bases, with 25 bases between them. Germline CDR1 and CDR2: SEHNR and FQNEAQ (reference sequence). CDR3 size: 17 residues. Here the CDR3 reads CASSPIKGGAGRDEQFF. CDR3 bases: TGTGCCAGCAGCCCCATCAAAGGGGGGGCGGGTAGGGATGAGCAGTTCTTC.

The sample holds one count of this clone. The rearrangement uses TRBV2 and TRBJ2-5; 10 bases fit TRBD2. The J segment lost 2 bases and the V segment lost 10 bases, leaving 7 bases of the junction unmatched. CDR3 length equals 14 residues. Per the germline V gene, CDR1 is SNHLY and CDR2 is FYNNEI. DNA of the CDR3: TGTGCCACCCCGGGACTAGCGAGTCAAGAGACCCAGTACTTC. Protein sequence: CATPGLASQETQYF.

The chain has TRBV5-1 and TRBJ1-1; the D gene is possibly TRBD1 (6 bases). Deletions cut 6 bases from V and 5 bases from J, with 17 bases between. The germline gives CDR1 SGHRS, CDR2 YFSETQ. There are 14 residues in the CDR3. CDR3 in DNA: TGCGCCAGCACCGCTTGGGGGGGCGGGACTGAAGCTTTCTTT. It translates to CASTAWGGGTEAFF. The full variable domain, in which reference TRBV5-1 and TRBJ1-1 provide the parts outside the CDR3, is KAGVTQTPRYLIKTRGQQVTLSCSPISGHRSVSWYQQTPGQGLQFLFEYFSETQRNKGNFPGRFSGRQFSNSRSEMNVSTLELGDSALYLCASTAWGGGTEAFFGQGTRLTVV.

This chain joins TRBV29-1 and TRBJ2-7; D not certain. CDR3 length: 11 residues. The V end was cut by 3 bases, the J end by 4 bases, with 7 bases between. From germline, CDR1 is SQVTM and CDR2 ANQGSEA. This CDR3 reads CSVEVLYEQYF. The CDR3 coding sequence is TGCAGCGTTGAGGTGCTTTACGAGCAGTACTTC.

V gene TRBV7-9 combines with J gene TRBJ2-5, with 15 bases lining up with TRBD2. This CDR3 contains 18 residues. Trimming removed 5 bases from V and 0 bases from J; junction bases left unmatched: 7. CDR1 and CDR2 from the germline V gene are SEHNR and FQNEAQ (reference sequence). The DNA of the CDR3 is TGTGCCAGCAGCCCAGGACTAGCGGGAGGGAAGTACCAAGAGACCCAGTACTTC. This sequence encodes CASSPGLAGGKYQETQYF.

V and J are TRBV7-2 and TRBJ2-5; unclear D gene. Trimming removed 5 bases at V and 7 bases at J, with 14 bases between. Germline V gives CDR1 SGHTA, CDR2 FQGNSA. The CDR3 is 13 residues long. This CDR3 reads CASSPRELSTQYF. The CDR3 DNA is TGTGCCAGCAGCCCCCGCGAGCTTTCGACCCAGTACTTC. The complete variable domain, with remaining parts taken from reference TRBV7-2 and TRBJ2-5, reads GAGVSQSPSNKVTEKGKDVELRCDPISGHTALYWYRQSLGQGLEFLIYFQGNSAPDKSGLPSDRFSAERTGGSVSTLTIQRTQQEDSAVYLCASSPRELSTQYFGPGTRLLVL.

The V gene is TRBV28, the J gene TRBJ2-3; TRBD2 matches 8 bases. This CDR3 comprises 13 residues. The junction had 3 bases not matched to a gene; V was cut back by 7 bases and J by 3 bases. Germline V gene sequence: CDR1 MDHEN, CDR2 SYDVKM. The CDR3 here is CASKPSGTDTQYF. As DNA, the CDR3 is TGTGCCAGCAAGCCTAGCGGGACAGATACGCAGTATTTT.

The chain uses TRBV5-1 and TRBJ2-7; maybe TRBD2 (5 bases). Germline values: CDR1 SGHRS, CDR2 YFSETQ. Trimming pared 0 bases from V and 2 bases from J, leaving 9 bases between. CDR3 length: 14 residues. Here the CDR3 reads CASSLEDLPYEQYF. CDR3 nucleotides: TGCGCCAGCAGCTTGGAGGACTTACCCTACGAGCAGTACTTC.

The chain combines TRBV2 with TRBJ2-3; D could derive from TRBD1 or TRBD2 (6 bases each). Germline V lookup: CDR1 SNHLY, CDR2 FYNNEI. V was cut by 7 bases and J by 2 bases, with 13 bases left in between. The CDR3 spans 14 residues. CDR3 nucleotide sequence: TGTGCCAGCATTAGGGGGGAGTTCACAGATACGCAGTATTTT. Protein sequence: CASIRGEFTDTQYF.

The chain couples TRBV6-5 to TRBJ1-1; the D is unclear. CDR1 and CDR2 from the germline V gene are MNHEY and SVGAGI. The CDR3 loop spans 12 amino acids. V lost 7 bases and J lost 7, with 13 bases in between. CDR3 nucleotides: TGTGCCAGCATTGGGCAGCGAGTTGAAGCTTTCTTT. Protein: CASIGQRVEAFF.

The CDR3 bases are TGTGCCAGCAGCCAAGACTCCTACGAGCAGTACTTC. Its translation is CASSQDSYEQYF. The rearrangement links TRBV4-2 to TRBJ2-7; D remains ambiguous. V dropped 0 bases and J dropped 0 bases, with 0 bases sitting between them. Germline V CDR1 and CDR2: LGHNA, YNFKEQ. This CDR3 spans 12 amino acids.

The rearrangement uses TRBV11-2 and TRBJ2-2; 10 bases map to TRBD2. This CDR3 is built from 19 residues. The germline V gene encodes CDR1 SGHAT and CDR2 FQNNGV. With 4 bases clipped from V and 6 bases from J, the junction kept 17 bases outside the gene matches. In nucleotides, the CDR3 is TGTGCCAGCAGCTCCTCTATACTAGCGGGATGGGGTATGGCCGGGGAGCTGTTTTTT. Amino acid sequence: CASSSSILAGWGMAGELFF. Full variable domain (rest looked up from reference TRBV11-2 and TRBJ2-2): EAGVAQSPRYKIIEKRQSVAFWCNPISGHATLYWYQQILGQGPKLLIQFQNNGVVDDSQLPKDRFSAERLKGVDSTLKIQPAKLEDSAVYLCASSSSILAGWGMAGELFFGEGSRLTVL.

This chain connects TRBV5-6 to TRBJ1-2, with D hard to call. The V end lost 2 bases, the J end lost 3 bases, and 17 bases lay between the germline ends. CDR1 and CDR2 from the germline V gene are SGHDT and YYEEEE. The CDR3 sequence is 16 residues long. The CDR3 nucleotides read TGTGCCAGCAGCTTCACCGCCGAGGGCAGTCACTATGGCTACACCTTC. This encodes CASSFTAEGSHYGYTF.

The CDR3 loop is CASSEAGQSSYNSPLHF. The DNA for the CDR3 is TGTGCCAGCAGTGAAGCGGGGCAGAGCTCCTATAATTCACCCCTCCACTTT. The chain joins TRBV6-1 to TRBJ1-6; D may be TRBD1 (5 bases). Germline values: CDR1 MNHNS, CDR2 SASEGT. V lost 0 bases and J lost 0, with 9 bases in between. The CDR3 extends over 17 amino acids.